This section outlines one T cell receptor beta chain sequence together with its context. Its specific antigen is unknown. The input lacks base qualities; no much larger clone sits a single base away. Per the germline V gene, SGHDT is the CDR1 and YYEEEE is the CDR2. Relative to germline, V is 0 bases shorter and J is 7 bases shorter, with 11 bases between their ends. Counted from cysteine to phenylalanine, this CDR3 has 13 amino acids. Only the CDR3 portion is preserved as DNA: 39 bases, with reading frame beginning at the first base. The source of the sample is a study of blood T cell repertoires in COVID-19 (dated by TCRdb to the early 2020s). For the wider study: The collaborator samples originated in the United States, Italy and Spain and spanned the acute and convalescent phases of COVID-19. The material from the prospective study consisted of cDNA or gDNA derived from T cells, B-cell-depleted T cells, or PBMCs. The repertoires were made available in a free public database intended to serve as a resource for research on the immune response to SARS-CoV-2. The sample metadata nearly always contained a de-identified subject ID, COVID-19 status, age in years and sex. HLA class I and class II types, where available, came from metadata supplied by the sample provider rather than from assay-based typing. The dataset comprised deeply sampled blood TCRbeta repertoires from subjects exposed to, actively infected with, or recovered from COVID-19. Samples came from the ongoing ImmuneRACE study (first 160 participants) plus 1,254 subjects from 6 global collaborators.

Points the paper makes about the study in general: How much clinical and demographic metadata was included differed by source and by participant, and the metadata was provided uncurated.

The immunoSEQ Assay, a bias-controlled multiplex PCR, was used to amplify TCRbeta CDR3 regions from genomic DNA. On the authors' methods: Nucleated cell counts per sample were estimated from amplification of reference gene primers within the assay. To quantify the absolute abundance of each unique TCRbeta CDR3 rearrangement, sequence reads were collapsed and filtered. For each sample, productive Simpson clonality was calculated as the square root of Simpson's diversity index over productive rearrangements. Drawn from immuneACCESS, this table holds only the in-frame rearrangements with V and J called that TCRdb kept. Clones are partly lost; checked studies trace under half to an unresolved V gene and leave the rest unexplained. That table supplies the V and J calls and clone size; D and trimming were determined from the DNA. For this sample there are about 160,000 clones; 82% appear just once. The top ten constitute more than 9% of the sample.

Collaborating institutions collected whole blood in K2EDTA tubes following their own protocols. For TCRbeta analysis, collaborators shipped samples in one of three forms: frozen whole blood, isolated PBMCs, or DNA extracted from either of those sample types. The sequenced sample consisted of peripheral blood. The sequence is built from TRBV5-6 and TRBJ2-7, with the D gene call left open. This receptor was taken from an elderly woman with active or convalescent COVID-19. Here is the DNA: TGTGCCAGCAGCTTGGTGGCCCGATCGGAGCAGTACTTC. Its protein product is CASSLVARSEQYF.